This passage covers 11 T cell receptor beta chains from one sample sequenced in a study of blood T cell repertoires in COVID-19. Repertoires were generated with immunoSEQ multiplex PCR, while TCRdb's copy carries only in-frame clones and drops some. The sample lists hundreds of thousands of clones, about four fifths occurring once. Sequenced: peripheral blood. These receptors originate from a man older than 75 with acute or convalescent COVID-19.

This clone was seen more than once but under ten times. The same CDR3 is also encoded by other DNA sequences in this sample. The V gene is TRBV6-5, the J gene TRBJ1-2, with D unclear. The length of the CDR3 is 13 residues. CDR1 is MNHEY, CDR2 SVGAGI, per germline. V gave up 3 bases and J gave up 4 bases, with 9 bases separating them. CDR3 bases: TGTGCCAGCAGTTATGGCAGAGGCTATGGCTACACCTTC. Encoded protein: CASSYGRGYGYTF.

This rearrangement joins TRBV28 to TRBJ1-3; 9 nucleotides agree with TRBD1. J was trimmed by 4 bases and V by 6 bases; bases with no gene match: 7. This CDR3 region has 15 residues. Germline assignment: CDR1 MDHEN and CDR2 SYDVKM. The CDR3 loop is CASRAQGAGGNTIYF. DNA of the CDR3: TGTGCCAGCAGAGCACAGGGGGCGGGCGGAAACACCATATATTTT.

This chain connects TRBV19 to TRBJ1-3; no reliable D call. The CDR3 has 15 residues. CDR1 is LNHDA, CDR2 SQIVND, per germline (reference sequence). The V end lost 7 bases, the J end lost 0 bases, and 13 bases lay between the germline ends. The CDR3 loop reads CASKVGLGSGNTIYF. For the CDR3, the DNA is TGTGCCAGTAAGGTCGGACTGGGCTCTGGAAACACCATATATTTT.

V usage is TRBV28 and J usage is TRBJ1-2, with 10 bases that match TRBD1. Germline loops: CDR1 MDHEN, CDR2 SYDVKM. The V segment lost 4 bases and the J segment 4 bases; nucleotides outside the gene matches: 6. CDR3 length equals 15 residues. CDR3 in DNA: TGTGCCAGCAGTTCCTCCGGGACAGGGGTCTATGGCTACACCTTC. Its translation is CASSSSGTGVYGYTF.

This rearrangement joins TRBV11-3 to TRBJ2-3; D not certain. Germline-derived CDR1 and CDR2 are SGHNT and YENEEA. Trimming shortened V by 1 base and J by 2 bases, and 10 bases separated the two germline ends. The CDR3 spans 15 residues. DNA for the CDR3: TGTGCCAGCAGCTTAGGAGGTCTGAACACAGATACGCAGTATTTT. The encoded protein is CASSLGGLNTDTQYF.

The chain uses TRBV5-5 and TRBJ2-3; the D is unclear. Germline CDR1 is SGHKS and CDR2 is YYEKEE (reference sequence). The ends were cut back, 2 bases at V and 0 bases at J, with 16 bases in the middle. The CDR3 runs 17 residues. CDR3 region: CASSFQAASPSTDTQYF. The CDR3 DNA is TGTGCCAGCAGCTTCCAGGCAGCTTCGCCTAGCACAGATACGCAGTATTTT.

The chain is built from TRBV7-2 and TRBJ2-7; possibly TRBD1 for D (6 bases). The CDR3 sequence is 13 residues long. Trimming removed 6 bases at V and 4 bases at J, with 13 bases between. Germline loops: CDR1 SGHTA, CDR2 FQGNSA. DNA of the CDR3: TGTGCCAGCAGACAGGGAGTATCGTACGAGCAGTACTTC. This gives the protein CASRQGVSYEQYF.

V gene TRBV24-1 combines with J gene TRBJ2-1; 10 bases are shared with TRBD1. From germline, CDR1 is KGHDR and CDR2 SFDVKD. J lost 8 bases, V lost 1 base, and 7 bases had no gene match. The CDR3 loop spans 16 amino acids. In DNA, the CDR3 is TGTGCCACCAGTGATTTTTTGGGACAGGGGTCTCATGAGCAGTTCTTC. Its translation is CATSDFLGQGSHEQFF.

This clone showed up just a few times. This chain uses TRBV12-3 or TRBV12-4 with TRBJ2-7; 8 nucleotides line up with TRBD1. This CDR3 region has 13 residues. Trimming took 5 bases from V and 6 from J; bases not matched to a gene: 6. As DNA, the CDR3 is TGTGCCAGCAGTCCCCAGGGGGCCGGCGAGCAGTACTTC. Translation: CASSPQGAGEQYF.

The chain combines TRBV7-9 with TRBJ2-2, with 7 bases fitting TRBD2. Per the germline V gene, CDR1 is SEHNR and CDR2 is FQNEAQ (reference sequence). This CDR3 contains 16 residues. V dropped 1 base and J dropped 7; count of bases not matched to a gene: 9. The CDR3, as DNA: TGTGCCAGCAGCTTAGGGGACTACCCCTGGCTCGGGGAGCTGTTTTTT. Encoded protein: CASSLGDYPWLGELFF.

This chain connects TRBV6-5 to TRBJ2-1, with D possibly being TRBD2 (6 bases). V was trimmed by 3 bases and J by 12 bases, leaving 9 bases between them. The CDR3 runs to 11 residues. Looked up from germline, CDR1 is MNHEY and CDR2 is SVGAGI. The CDR3 protein is CASSYAGRQFF. As DNA, the CDR3 is TGTGCCAGCAGTTATGCGGGGAGGCAGTTCTTC.